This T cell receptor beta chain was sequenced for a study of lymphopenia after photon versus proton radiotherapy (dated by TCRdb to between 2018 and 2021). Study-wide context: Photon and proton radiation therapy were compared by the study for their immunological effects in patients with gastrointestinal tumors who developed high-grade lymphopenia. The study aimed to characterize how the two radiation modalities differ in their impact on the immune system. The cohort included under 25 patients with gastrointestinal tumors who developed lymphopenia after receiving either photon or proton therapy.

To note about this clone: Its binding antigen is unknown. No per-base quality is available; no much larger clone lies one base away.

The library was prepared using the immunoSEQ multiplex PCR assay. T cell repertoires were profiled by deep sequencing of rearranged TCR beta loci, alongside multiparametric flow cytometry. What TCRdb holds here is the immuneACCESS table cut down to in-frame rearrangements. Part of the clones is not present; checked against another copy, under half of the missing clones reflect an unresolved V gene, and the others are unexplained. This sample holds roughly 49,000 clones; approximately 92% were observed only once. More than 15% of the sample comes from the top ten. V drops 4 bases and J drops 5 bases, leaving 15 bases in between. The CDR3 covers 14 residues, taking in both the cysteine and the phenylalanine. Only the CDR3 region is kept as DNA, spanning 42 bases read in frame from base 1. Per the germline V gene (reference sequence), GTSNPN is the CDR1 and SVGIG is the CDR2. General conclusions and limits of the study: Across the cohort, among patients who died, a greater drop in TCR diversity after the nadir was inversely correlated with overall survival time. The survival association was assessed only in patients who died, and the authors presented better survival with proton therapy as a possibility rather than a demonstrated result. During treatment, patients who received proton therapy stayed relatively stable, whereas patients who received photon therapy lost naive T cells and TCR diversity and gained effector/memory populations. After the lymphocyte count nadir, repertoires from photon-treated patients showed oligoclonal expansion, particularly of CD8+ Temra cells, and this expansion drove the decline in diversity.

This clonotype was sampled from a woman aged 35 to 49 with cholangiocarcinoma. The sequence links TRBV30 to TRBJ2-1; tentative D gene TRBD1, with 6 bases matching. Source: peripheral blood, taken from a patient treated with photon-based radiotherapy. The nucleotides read TGTGCCTGGACGCGACAGGTGACCAACAATGAGCAGTTCTTC. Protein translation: CAWTRQVTNNEQFF.